This is a list of T cell receptor beta chains from one sample in a study of metastatic and nonmetastatic thyroid tumors. TCRdb re-called the PCR reads through MiXCR. The sample includes about 82,000 clones, around 12% of them seen just once. Sample: tumor tissue. Every receptor here comes from a female donor with papillary thyroid cancer or a benign thyroid nodule (not recorded which). Some clones in this sample may be carry-over from other donors' samples. Each CDR3 is given with its conserved first and last residue.

TRBV12-3/TRBV12-4,CASSLDGSQETQYF
TRBV27,CASSRLAGANTVELFF
TRBV2,CASSVPPFF
TRBV7-2,CASSLVEGSEKLFF
TRBV6-2/TRBV6-3,CASSLQLVPGEQFF
TRBV20-1,CSVRRLAGETQYF
TRBV29-1,CSHPPKAGRYNEQFF
TRBV5-1,CASRAQVAITGELFF
TRBV6-2/TRBV6-3,CASRGAPNQPQHF
TRBV14,CASSQGLALTGELFF
TRBV5-4,CANSQDRANEQLF
TRBV19,CARRGARSGNTIYF
TRBV6-2/TRBV6-3,CASSYPTGTPYEQYF
TRBV12-3/TRBV12-4,CAISFLAGTVKSVYEQYF
TRBV25-1,CASSEPRTGGETQYF
TRBV12-3/TRBV12-4,CASSLYFGNHEQYF
TRBV9,CASSVGAGVATDTQYF
TRBV6-4,CASSDYILERQSYNEKFF
TRBV2,CASSELRGSGGWSFF
TRBV7-3,CASSPGQGGSYEQYF
TRBV19,CASSHGTSGAQFF
TRBV11-1,CASTSAVRQGTSAKNIQYF
TRBV28,CASSLRGDTGELLF
TRBV7-3,CASSFGYGTSGSSGANVLTF
TRBV5-1,CASSLDEVAGELFF
TRBV9,CASSSPAGGRLQYNEQFF
TRBV5-1,CASSFGTGGNEQYF
TRBV6-5,CASSYSGQTYEQYF
TRBV12-3/TRBV12-4,CASSLQGGNYGYTF
TRBV10-1,CASSEGVGELFF
TRBV13,CASSLGLRGMNGYTF